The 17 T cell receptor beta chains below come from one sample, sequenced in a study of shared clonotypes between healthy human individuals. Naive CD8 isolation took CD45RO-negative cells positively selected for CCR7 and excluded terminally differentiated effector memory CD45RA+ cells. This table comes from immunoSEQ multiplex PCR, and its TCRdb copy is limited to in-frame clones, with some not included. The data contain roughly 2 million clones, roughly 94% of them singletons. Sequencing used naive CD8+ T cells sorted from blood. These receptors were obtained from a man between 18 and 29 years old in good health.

CDR3 sequence reads: CASGRDRVASTIYF. As DNA, the CDR3 is TGTGCCAGCGGCCGGGACAGGGTGGCTAGCACCATATATTTT. The chain uses TRBV11-2 and TRBJ1-3; 9 positions match TRBD1. V lost 8 bases to trimming and J lost 9 bases; unmatched junction nucleotides: 11. Germline CDR1 and CDR2: SGHAT and FQNNGV. The CDR3 has 14 amino acids.

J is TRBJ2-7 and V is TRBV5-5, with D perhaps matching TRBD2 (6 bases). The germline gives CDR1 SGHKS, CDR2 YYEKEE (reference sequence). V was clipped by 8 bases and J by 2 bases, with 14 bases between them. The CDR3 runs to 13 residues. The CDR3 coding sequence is TGTGCCAGTGTGGGACTTAGCACCTACGAGCAGTACTTC. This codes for CASVGLSTYEQYF.

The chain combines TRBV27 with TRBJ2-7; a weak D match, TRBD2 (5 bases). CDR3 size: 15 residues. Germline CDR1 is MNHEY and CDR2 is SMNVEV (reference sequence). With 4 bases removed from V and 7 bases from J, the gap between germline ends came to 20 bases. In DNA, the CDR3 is TGTGCCAGCAGTTCCCTCTTGCTGTCGGGGTATGAGCAGTACTTC. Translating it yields CASSSLLLSGYEQYF.

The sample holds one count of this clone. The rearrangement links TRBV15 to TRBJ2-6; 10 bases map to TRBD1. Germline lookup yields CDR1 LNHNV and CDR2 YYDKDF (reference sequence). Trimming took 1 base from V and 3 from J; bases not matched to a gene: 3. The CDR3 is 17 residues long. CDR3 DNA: TGTGCCACCAGCAGAGTGACAGGGGGCTATGGGGCCAACGTCCTGACTTTC. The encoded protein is CATSRVTGGYGANVLTF.

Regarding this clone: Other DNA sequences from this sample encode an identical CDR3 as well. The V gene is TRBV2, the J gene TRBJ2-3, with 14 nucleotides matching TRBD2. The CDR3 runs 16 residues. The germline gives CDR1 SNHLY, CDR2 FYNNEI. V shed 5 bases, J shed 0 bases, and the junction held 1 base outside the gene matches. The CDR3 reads CASSRLAGGSTDTQYF. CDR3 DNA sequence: TGTGCCAGCAGTCGACTAGCGGGGGGGAGCACAGATACGCAGTATTTT.

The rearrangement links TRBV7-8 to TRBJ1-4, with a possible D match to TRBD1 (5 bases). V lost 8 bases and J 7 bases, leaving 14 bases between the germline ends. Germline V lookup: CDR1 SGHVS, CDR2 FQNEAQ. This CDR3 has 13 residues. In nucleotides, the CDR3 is TGTGCCAGCGGGGCGGGTGAGAGTGAAAAACTGTTTTTT. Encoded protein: CASGAGESEKLFF.

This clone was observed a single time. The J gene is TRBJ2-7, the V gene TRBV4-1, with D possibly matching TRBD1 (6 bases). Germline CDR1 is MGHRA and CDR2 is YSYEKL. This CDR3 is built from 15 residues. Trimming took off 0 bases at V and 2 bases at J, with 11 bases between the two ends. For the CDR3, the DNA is TGCGCCAGCAGCCAAGATGTCAGGGGTACCTACGAGCAGTACTTC. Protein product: CASSQDVRGTYEQYF.

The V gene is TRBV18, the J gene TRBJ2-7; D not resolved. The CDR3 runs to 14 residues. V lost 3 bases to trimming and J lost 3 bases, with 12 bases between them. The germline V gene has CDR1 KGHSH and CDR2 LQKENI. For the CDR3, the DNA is TGTGCCAGCTCACCTGGCCGTTTGGTCTACGAGCAGTACTTC. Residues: CASSPGRLVYEQYF.

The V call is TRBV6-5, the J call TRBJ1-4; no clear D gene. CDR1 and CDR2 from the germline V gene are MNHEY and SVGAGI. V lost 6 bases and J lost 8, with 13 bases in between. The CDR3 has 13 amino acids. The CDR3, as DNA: TGTGCCAGCAGCCGGTTAGTTGAGGAAAAACTGTTTTTT. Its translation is CASSRLVEEKLFF.

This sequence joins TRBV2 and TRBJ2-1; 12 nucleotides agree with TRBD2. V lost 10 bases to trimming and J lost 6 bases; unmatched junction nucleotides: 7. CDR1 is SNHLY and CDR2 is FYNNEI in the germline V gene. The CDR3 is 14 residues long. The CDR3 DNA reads TGTGCCAACTCCGGGACTAGCGGGCCCAATGAGCAGTTCTTC. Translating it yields CANSGTSGPNEQFF.

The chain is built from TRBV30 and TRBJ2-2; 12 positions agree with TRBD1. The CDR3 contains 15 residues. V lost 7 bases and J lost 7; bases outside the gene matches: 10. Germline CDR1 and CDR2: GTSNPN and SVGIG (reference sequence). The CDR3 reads CAYESGTGGDGELFF. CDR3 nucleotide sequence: TGTGCCTACGAGTCCGGGACAGGGGGCGACGGGGAGCTGTTTTTT. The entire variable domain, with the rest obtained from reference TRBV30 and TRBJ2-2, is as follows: SQTIHQWPATLVQPVGSPLSLECTVEGTSNPNLYWYRQAAGRGLQLLFYSVGIGQISSEVPQNLSASRPQDRQFILSSKKLLLSDSGFYLCAYESGTGGDGELFFGEGSRLTVL.

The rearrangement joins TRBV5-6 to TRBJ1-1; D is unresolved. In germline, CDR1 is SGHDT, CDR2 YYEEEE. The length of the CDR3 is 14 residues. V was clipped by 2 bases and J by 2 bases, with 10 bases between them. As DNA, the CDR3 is TGTGCCAGCAGCTTACCGGTTCCCAACACTGAAGCTTTCTTT. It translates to CASSLPVPNTEAFF.

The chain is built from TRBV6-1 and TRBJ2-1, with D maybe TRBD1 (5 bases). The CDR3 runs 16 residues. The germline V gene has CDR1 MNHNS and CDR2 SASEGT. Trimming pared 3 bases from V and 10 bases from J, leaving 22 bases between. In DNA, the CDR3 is TGTGCCAGCAGTGACCCTCCGGCCCCCTCGCAGGGCGAGCAGTTCTTC. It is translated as CASSDPPAPSQGEQFF.

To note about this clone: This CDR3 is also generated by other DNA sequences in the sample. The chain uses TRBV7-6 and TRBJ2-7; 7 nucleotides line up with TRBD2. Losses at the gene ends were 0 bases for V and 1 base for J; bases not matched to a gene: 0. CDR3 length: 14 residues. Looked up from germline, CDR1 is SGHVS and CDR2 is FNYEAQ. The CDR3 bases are TGTGCCAGCAGCTTAGCGGGAGGGTCCTACGAGCAGTACTTC. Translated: CASSLAGGSYEQYF.

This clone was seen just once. The CDR3 reads CASSTPAGGAYEQYF. Written as DNA, the CDR3 is TGCGCCAGCAGTACCCCCGCGGGCGGAGCCTACGAGCAGTACTTC. This chain joins TRBV5-1 and TRBJ2-7; TRBD2 is a possible D gene (5 bases). The CDR3 covers 15 residues. V was clipped by 5 bases and J by 2 bases, with 17 bases between them. Germline CDR1 reads SGHRS; CDR2 reads YFSETQ.

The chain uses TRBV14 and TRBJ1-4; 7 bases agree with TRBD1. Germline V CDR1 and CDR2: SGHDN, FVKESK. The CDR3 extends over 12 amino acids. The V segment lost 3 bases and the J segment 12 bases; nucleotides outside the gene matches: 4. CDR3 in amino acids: CASSHVRGELFF. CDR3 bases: TGTGCCAGCAGCCACGTCAGGGGGGAACTGTTTTTT.

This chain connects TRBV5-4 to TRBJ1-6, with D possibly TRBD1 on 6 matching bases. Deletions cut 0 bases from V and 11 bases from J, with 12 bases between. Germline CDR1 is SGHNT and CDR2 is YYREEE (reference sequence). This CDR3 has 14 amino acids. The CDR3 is CASSLGRGDPPLHF. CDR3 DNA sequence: TGTGCCAGCAGCTTGGGGAGGGGGGACCCACCCCTCCACTTT. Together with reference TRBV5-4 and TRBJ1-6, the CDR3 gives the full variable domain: ETGVTQSPTHLIKTRGQQVTLRCSSQSGHNTVSWYQQALGQGPQFIFQYYREEENGRGNFPPRFSGLQFPNYSSELNVNALELDDSALYLCASSLGRGDPPLHFGNGTRLTVT.